These 5 T cell receptor beta chains share one sample of origin, sequenced in a study of CD8+CD57+ T cells in acquired aplastic anemia. Genomic DNA constituted the template upon which TCR beta VDJ and CDR3 profiling was performed. TCRdb processed the reads anew with MiXCR; each CDR3 protein has one entry. The table lists hundreds of thousands of distinct CDR3 sequences, about a third of them singletons. Only patients with CD8+CD57+ cell expansion on flow cytometry were chosen for sequencing. Sequences were obtained from sorted CD4+, CD8+, or CD8+CD57+ T cells (not recorded which) from PBMCs. These TCRs come from a human donor with aplastic anemia.

This clonotype was seen more than once but under ten times. The rearrangement joins TRBV25-1 to TRBJ2-2; D not resolved. The CDR3 is made up of 11 amino acids. With 6 bases removed from V and 8 bases from J, the gap between germline ends came to 7 bases. In germline, CDR1 is MGHDK, CDR2 SYGVNS. The CDR3 nucleotides are TGTGCCAGCAGCCCGGAGGGGGAGCTGTTTTTT. It codes for CASSPEGELFF.

The chain combines TRBV19 with TRBJ1-1; no clear D gene. Per germline, CDR1 LNHDA and CDR2 SQIVND (reference sequence). The ends were cut back, 4 bases at V and 6 bases at J, with 9 bases in the middle. CDR3 size: 12 residues. This CDR3 is CASSSGSAEAFF. For the CDR3, the DNA is TGTGCCAGTAGTAGCGGGAGCGCTGAAGCTTTCTTT.

The V and J genes are TRBV11-2 and TRBJ2-7; 11 bases line up with TRBD2. Germline V lookup: CDR1 SGHAT, CDR2 FQNNGV. The CDR3 runs 16 residues. J was trimmed by 5 bases and V by 3 bases; bases with no gene match: 9. The CDR3 protein is CASSLMGTSGSDEQYF. In DNA, the CDR3 is TGTGCCAGCAGCTTGATGGGAACTAGCGGGAGCGACGAGCAGTACTTC.

The rearrangement links TRBV12-3 or TRBV12-4 to TRBJ1-4, with no clear D. Trimming left V 3 bases short and J 8 bases short, with 10 bases between. The CDR3 spans 13 residues. CDR3 nucleotides: TGTGCCAGCAGTTTTGTTGGGTGGGAAAAACTGTTTTTT. Translated, it gives CASSFVGWEKLFF.

The genes are TRBV29-1 and TRBJ2-6; D call uncertain. Trimming left V 7 bases short and J 0 bases short, with 10 bases between. The CDR3 is 14 residues long. The V gene's germline CDR1 is SQVTM and CDR2 ANQGSEA. CDR3: CSAGLCSGANVLTF. In DNA, the CDR3 is TGCAGCGCCGGGCTGTGCTCTGGGGCCAACGTCCTGACTTTC.